The rows below give T cell receptor beta chains drawn from one sample of a study of CD8 T cells in cerebrospinal fluid in Alzheimer's disease. Following a re-call of the 10x single-cell sequencing reads, TCRdb has one entry per CDR3 protein and lacks DNA. The listing records fewer than 600 distinct CDR3 sequences. The sample was cerebrospinal fluid. All receptors come from a human donor with Parkinson's disease. The CDR3 runs from the conserved cysteine through the conserved F or W. Fields, in order: CDR3 protein, J gene, clone size, V gene. Where a row states a size, it is once, few, many or the class of an expanded clone; other rows omit it.

CDR3: CASSFSTGSYEQYF
J: TRBJ2-7
size: large
V: TRBV7-2

CDR3: CASTLGGTNEKLFF
J: TRBJ1-4
size: NA
V: TRBV19

CDR3: CASSSGLNSPLHF
J: TRBJ1-6
size: medium-sized
V: TRBV19

CDR3: CASSLGGFGQGGYTF
J: TRBJ1-2
size: medium-sized
V: TRBV7-2

CDR3: CASSQQGAGETQYF
J: TRBJ2-5
size: medium-sized
V: TRBV5-4

CDR3: CASSLARAGEADTQYF
J: TRBJ2-3
size: large
V: TRBV5-1

CDR3: CASSPGGWGGDNSPLHF
J: TRBJ1-6
size: medium-sized
V: TRBV4-2

CDR3: CASSRRDRVHTGELFF
J: TRBJ2-2
size: large
V: TRBV28

CDR3: CASQGEEGSPLHF
J: TRBJ1-6
size: NA
V: TRBV12-3/TRBV12-4

CDR3: CASSWTGNTGELFF
J: TRBJ2-2
size: large
V: TRBV6-2/TRBV6-3

CDR3: CSARDQLAGRLNEQFF
J: TRBJ2-1
size: medium-sized
V: TRBV20-1

CDR3: CASSMTSGSYNEQFF
J: TRBJ2-1
size: large
V: TRBV19

CDR3: CASSIPGQGGNQPQHF
J: TRBJ1-5
size: medium-sized
V: TRBV19

CDR3: CASTLGNTGELFF
J: TRBJ2-2
size: large
V: TRBV19

CDR3: CASTSGGLSSYEQYF
J: TRBJ2-7
size: medium-sized
V: TRBV28

CDR3: CSASTLSYNSPLHF
J: TRBJ1-6
size: large
V: TRBV20-1

CDR3: CAISGGRGTGTDTEAFF
J: TRBJ1-1
size: medium-sized
V: TRBV10-3

CDR3: CASSHSGTGNTEAFF
J: TRBJ1-1
size: large
V: TRBV11-1

CDR3: CASSWGLADNTGELFF
J: TRBJ2-2
size: large
V: TRBV5-1

CDR3: CASTRDPRSGNTIYF
J: TRBJ1-3
size: large
V: TRBV28

CDR3: CASSLDPMSSYNEQFF
J: TRBJ2-1
size: large
V: TRBV11-2

CDR3: CASSLRTGGVQPQHF
J: TRBJ1-5
size: large
V: TRBV28

CDR3: CASSQEPEKGNQPQHF
J: TRBJ1-5
size: medium-sized
V: TRBV3-2

CDR3: CASSGPETGGNGYTF
J: TRBJ1-2
size: medium-sized
V: TRBV28

CDR3: CASSLASLTGELFF
J: TRBJ2-2
size: large
V: TRBV12-3/TRBV12-4

CDR3: CASSTFGTGGTEAFF
J: TRBJ1-1
size: NA
V: TRBV19

CDR3: CASSLGNQPQHF
J: TRBJ1-5
size: large
V: TRBV12-3/TRBV12-4